The sequence of this T cell receptor beta chain was determined in a study of tumor-infiltrating lymphocytes in primary liver carcinoma. Study-level points and caveats: Found in all five tumor regions were only about 7.5-24% of top clones.

Co-extracted RNA and DNA came from roughly 20-30 mg of unsorted bulk tissue. Tumor samples were assessed, and every one had over 85% viable tumor cells. Production of TCR beta cDNA used 500 ng total RNA together with a constant-region primer. Libraries for TCR beta were built through three nested multiplex PCR rounds, which together made up a slightly modified ARM-PCR procedure. Forward primers for TRBV1-TRBV30 and a C-beta reverse primer served the first two PCR rounds, at roughly 10 cycles each. Using its own MiXCR run on the multiplex PCR reads, TCRdb lists one record per CDR3 protein. The sample includes more than 100,000 distinct CDR3 sequences, less than 80% of them seen just once. The CDR3 runs 17 residues. Germline lookup yields CDR1 SGHDN and CDR2 FVKESK. Turning to this clonotype: The antigen remains unidentified. The junction departs from germline at one end; a sequencing error may be responsible.

The sequenced material came from liver tumor tissue from sampling region 1. Subset meaning: tumor region T1, superior pole. The rearrangement uses TRBV14 and TRBJ2-1; 13 bases are shared with TRBD2. This receptor was obtained from a woman aged 55-69 years with primary liver carcinoma and hepatitis B virus infection. The chain's CDR3 is CASSQERRTSGRGEQFF. In DNA, the CDR3 is TGTGCCAGCAGCCAAGAACGCAGGACTAGCGGGAGAGGCGAGCAGTTCTTT.